This entry concerns a single T cell receptor beta chain. The data derive from a study of blood T cell repertoires in COVID-19. The overall study: Specimens from acute and convalescent COVID-19 originated in the United States, Italy and Spain. The analysed material was cDNA or gDNA that came from T cells, B-cell-depleted T cells, or PBMCs.

Under the authors' procedure: Amplifying reference gene primers gave estimates of nucleated cell counts. Using immunoSEQ multiplex PCR, the repertoire was profiled, and TCRdb retains in-frame clones only, with some absent. V, J and clone size are taken as reported in that table, and D and trimming were inferred from the DNA itself. Seen here are about 87,000 clones, about 83% observed once, and the top ten hold about 2%. Input material: peripheral blood. The clonotype comes from a woman aged 70-85 years with acute or convalescent COVID-19.

CDR3 nucleotides: TGTGCCAGCAGTTTTCGACAGGGCTCGTTTCAGGGACCCCTCCACTTT. Protein sequence: CASSFRQGSFQGPLHF. This chain links TRBV6-5 with TRBJ1-6, with 7 bases matching TRBD1. This CDR3 is 16 amino acids long. The V segment lost 4 bases and the J segment 12 bases; nucleotides outside the gene matches: 15. Germline CDR1 is MNHEY and CDR2 is SVGAGI.